Below are 19 T cell receptor beta chains sequenced from a single sample in a study of blood T cell repertoires in COVID-19. Assay used: immunoSEQ multiplex PCR; TCRdb lists only in-frame clones, some missing. The top ten clones hold about 8% of a sample with about 230,000 clones, around 83% of them seen once. The sequenced sample was peripheral blood. These TCRs come from a woman in her forties or fifties with acute or convalescent COVID-19.

J is TRBJ1-5 and V is TRBV11-3, with D possibly TRBD1 on 6 matching bases. V was shortened by 1 base and J by 1 base, with 17 bases between the two germline ends. In germline, CDR1 is SGHNT, CDR2 YENEEA. There are 18 residues in the CDR3. The CDR3 spells CASSLAGLQGKSNQPQHF. Written as DNA, the CDR3 is TGTGCCAGCAGCTTAGCCGGGCTCCAGGGGAAGAGCAATCAGCCCCAGCATTTT.

The CDR3 DNA reads as TGCGCCAGCAGCTCCCGCAGCCAAGAGACCCAGTACTTC. Its protein is CASSSRSQETQYF. The chain couples TRBV5-1 to TRBJ2-5; D not certain. The CDR3 has 13 amino acids. V lost 3 bases to trimming and J lost 1 base, with 7 bases between them. Per germline, CDR1 SGHRS and CDR2 YFSETQ.

This rearrangement joins TRBV2 to TRBJ2-2, with unresolved D. This CDR3 is 15 amino acids long. Trimming took 4 bases from V and 0 from J, leaving 9 bases between them. Germline V gene lookup returns CDR1 SNHLY and CDR2 FYNNEI. CDR3 loop: CASSAHSSNTGELFF. The CDR3 coding sequence is TGTGCCAGCAGTGCACATTCTTCGAACACCGGGGAGCTGTTTTTT.

The chain combines TRBV2 with TRBJ2-1; 12 bases are shared with TRBD2. V was pared by 4 bases and J by 8 bases, with 6 bases of the junction left unmatched. CDR1 and CDR2 (germline): SNHLY, FYNNEI. The CDR3 covers 15 residues. CDR3 loop: CASSVASGRVDEQFF. The CDR3 nucleotides read TGTGCCAGCAGTGTGGCTAGCGGGAGGGTAGATGAGCAGTTCTTC. Drawing the rest from reference TRBV2 and TRBJ2-1, the complete variable domain is EPEVTQTPSHQVTQMGQEVILRCVPISNHLYFYWYRQILGQKVEFLVSFYNNEISEKSEIFDDQFSVERPDGSNFTLKIRSTKLEDSAMYFCASSVASGRVDEQFFGPGTRLTVL.

The CDR3: CASKAGHNVDTQYF. The DNA of the CDR3 is TGTGCCAGCAAAGCCGGACACAACGTGGATACGCAGTATTTT. V usage is TRBV28 and J usage is TRBJ2-3, with D perhaps matching TRBD1 (5 bases). Germline lookup yields CDR1 MDHEN and CDR2 SYDVKM. CDR3 length: 14 amino acids. V lost 7 bases and J 6 bases, leaving 17 bases between the germline ends.

The rearrangement joins TRBV24-1 to TRBJ2-1; perhaps TRBD1 as D (6 bases). The CDR3 runs to 13 residues. Trimming left V 6 bases short and J 9 bases short, with 14 bases between. Germline-derived CDR1 and CDR2 are KGHDR and SFDVKD. Here the CDR3 DNA reads TGTGCCACCAGTTACCGGGAAGGGGGTGAGCAGTTCTTC. Its protein product is CATSYREGGEQFF.

This clone was found once. The chain combines TRBV11-2 with TRBJ1-4; D not certain. Germline V gives CDR1 SGHAT, CDR2 FQNNGV. V lost 1 base and J 2 bases, leaving 8 bases between the germline ends. The CDR3 runs 15 residues. CDR3 residues: CASSLVRGTNEKLFF. CDR3 nucleotide sequence: TGTGCCAGCAGCTTAGTCCGGGGTACTAATGAAAAACTGTTTTTT.

The chain joins TRBV21-1 to TRBJ1-1; whether TRBD1, the table's D call, matches the DNA was not checked. TRBV21-1 is shown as a pseudogene. This CDR3 spans 18 amino acids. The CDR3, as DNA: TGTGCCAGCATTCCCAATGACCGGGACACCGACGTGAACACTGAAGCTTTCTTT. Its protein product is CASIPNDRDTDVNTEAFF.

This clone was observed once. The chain joins TRBV20-1 to TRBJ1-2; D perhaps matches TRBD1 (6 bases). The CDR3 totals 15 residues. The germline V gene encodes CDR1 DFQATT and CDR2 SNEGSKA (reference sequence). Deletions cut 3 bases from V and 8 bases from J, with 22 bases between. This CDR3 is CSASPIGTRGYGYTF. The CDR3 bases are TGCAGTGCTAGTCCCATCGGCACCAGGGGATACGGCTACACCTTC.

Here the CDR3 DNA reads TGCGCCAGCAGCGCAGGGACAGCCTCGGATAGAGCTTTCTTT. This translates into CASSAGTASDRAFF. This chain connects TRBV5-1 to TRBJ1-1; 7 bases match TRBD1. The CDR3 spans 14 residues. The germline CDR1 and CDR2 sequences are SGHRS and YFSETQ. V lost 4 bases, J lost 10 bases, and 13 bases stayed unmatched.

The genes are TRBV3-1 (or the pseudogene TRBV3-2) and TRBJ1-2; D is unresolved. The CDR3 length is 14 residues. CDR1 LGHDT and CDR2 YNNKEL come from the germline V gene (reference sequence). Trimming pared 2 bases from V and 1 base from J, leaving 8 bases between. Here the CDR3 DNA reads TGTGCCAGCAGCCAAAACACAGTTAACTATGGCTACACCTTC. Protein: CASSQNTVNYGYTF.

V is TRBV7-8 and J is TRBJ2-1, with TRBD1 identical over 7 bases. V dropped 5 bases and J dropped 16; count of bases not matched to a gene: 8. Looked up from germline, CDR1 is SGHVS and CDR2 is FQNEAQ. The CDR3 has 11 residues. The chain's CDR3 is CASSPDRVLFF. CDR3 in DNA: TGTGCCAGCAGCCCAGACAGGGTCCTCTTCTTC.

The rearrangement links TRBV27 to TRBJ1-2; D gene ambiguous. V was trimmed by 5 bases and J by 4 bases, leaving 17 bases between them. Germline V lookup: CDR1 MNHEY, CDR2 SMNVEV (reference sequence). The CDR3 has 15 amino acids. The CDR3 here is CASSEGPLGSYGYTF. In DNA form, the CDR3 reads TGTGCCAGCAGTGAAGGACCGCTTGGGAGCTATGGCTACACCTTC.

This clone was observed a few times. The V call is TRBV5-1, the J call TRBJ1-2; perhaps TRBD1 as D (5 bases). V was pared by 6 bases and J by 1 base, with 13 bases between. In germline, CDR1 is SGHRS, CDR2 YFSETQ. This CDR3 is 14 amino acids long. CDR3 in amino acids: CASKANRNNYGYTF. Written as DNA, the CDR3 is TGCGCCAGCAAAGCGAACAGGAATAACTATGGCTACACCTTC.

The sample holds a few counts of this clone. The chain employs TRBV9 and TRBJ1-2; D is uncertain. The CDR3 length is 13 residues. V was cut by 3 bases and J by 6 bases, with 12 bases left in between. Germline loops: CDR1 SGDLS, CDR2 YYNGEE. The CDR3 loop reads CASSADFRNGYTF. CDR3 DNA sequence: TGTGCCAGCAGCGCAGATTTCAGGAATGGCTACACCTTC.

The chain carries TRBV9 and TRBJ1-1; 7 nucleotides match TRBD1. V gave up 0 bases and J gave up 5 bases; unmatched junction bases: 7. The CDR3 consists of 15 residues. Germline-derived CDR1 and CDR2 are SGDLS and YYNGEE. The CDR3 spells CASSVGPGGRTEAFF. The CDR3 region has the DNA TGTGCCAGCAGCGTAGGGCCAGGGGGAAGGACTGAAGCTTTCTTT.

The CDR3 sequence is CASSPDRQETQYF. As DNA, the CDR3 is TGTGCCAGTAGCCCGGACAGGCAAGAGACCCAGTACTTC. This rearrangement joins TRBV19 to TRBJ2-5; 7 bases are shared with TRBD1. The V gene end was trimmed by 6 bases and the J gene end by 2 bases; junction bases not matched to a gene: 3. The CDR3 covers 13 residues. Germline V gives CDR1 LNHDA, CDR2 SQIVND (reference sequence).

About this clone: The same CDR3 can be traced to other DNA sequences in this sample. The chain couples TRBV5-1 to TRBJ2-2, with D hard to call. This CDR3 spans 12 amino acids. V was shortened by 5 bases and J by 1 base, with 3 bases between the two germline ends. The germline V gene has CDR1 SGHRS and CDR2 YFSETQ. The CDR3 reads CASSQNTGELFF. The CDR3, as DNA: TGCGCCAGCAGTCAGAACACCGGGGAGCTGTTTTTT.

This clone was recorded a few times. Other nucleotide sequences in the sample specify the same CDR3. The genes are TRBV5-1 and TRBJ1-1, with 7 bases fitting TRBD1. The CDR3 has 13 amino acids. Trimming took 3 bases from V and 3 from J; bases not matched to a gene: 2. Germline CDR1 is SGHRS and CDR2 is YFSETQ. This CDR3 reads CASSSTGDTEAFF. The DNA of the CDR3 is TGCGCCAGCAGCTCCACAGGGGACACTGAAGCTTTCTTT. Drawing the rest from reference TRBV5-1 and TRBJ1-1, the complete variable domain is KAGVTQTPRYLIKTRGQQVTLSCSPISGHRSVSWYQQTPGQGLQFLFEYFSETQRNKGNFPGRFSGRQFSNSRSEMNVSTLELGDSALYLCASSSTGDTEAFFGQGTRLTVV.